These 4 T cell receptor beta chains were all obtained from the same sample, sequenced in a study of blood T cell repertoires in COVID-19. Assay: immunoSEQ multiplex PCR; the TCRdb copy retains only in-frame clones and omits some. The profile shows approximately 300,000 clones, 85% to 90% of them singletons. The sequencing input was peripheral blood. The receptors were sampled from a middle-aged man with acute or convalescent COVID-19.

The V gene is TRBV10-3, the J gene TRBJ2-7; 8 bases are a match to TRBD1. The CDR3 runs to 14 residues. The J segment lost 4 bases and the V segment lost 2 bases, leaving 4 bases of the junction unmatched. The germline V gene encodes CDR1 ENHRY and CDR2 SYGVKD. CDR3 nucleotides: TGTGCCATCAGTGAGGGACAGGGAATGTACGAGCAGTACTTC. Translated: CAISEGQGMYEQYF.

This sequence joins TRBV12-3 or TRBV12-4 and TRBJ1-2, with a weak D call TRBD1 (5 bases). V was cut by 8 bases and J by 6 bases, with 10 bases left in between. The CDR3 contains 11 residues. Here the CDR3 reads CASRGGDGYTF. CDR3 coding DNA: TGTGCCAGCCGGGGAGGGGATGGCTACACCTTC.

The J gene is TRBJ1-2, the V gene TRBV29-1; TRBD1 agrees at 9 bases. This CDR3 is built from 13 residues. Germline assignment: CDR1 SQVTM and CDR2 ANQGSEA. The J segment lost 2 bases and the V segment lost 5 bases, leaving 3 bases of the junction unmatched. CDR3 residues: CSVRDRENYGYTF. CDR3 sequence (DNA): TGCAGCGTTCGGGACAGGGAAAACTATGGCTACACCTTC.

In DNA form, the CDR3 reads TGTGCCAGCAGTGAGAGTCCCTCAGATACGCAGTATTTT. Translating it yields CASSESPSDTQYF. This chain links TRBV6-1 with TRBJ2-3; D remains ambiguous. Germline CDR1 and CDR2: MNHNS and SASEGT. The V end lost 3 bases, the J end lost 4 bases, and 8 bases lay between the germline ends. This CDR3 contains 13 residues.